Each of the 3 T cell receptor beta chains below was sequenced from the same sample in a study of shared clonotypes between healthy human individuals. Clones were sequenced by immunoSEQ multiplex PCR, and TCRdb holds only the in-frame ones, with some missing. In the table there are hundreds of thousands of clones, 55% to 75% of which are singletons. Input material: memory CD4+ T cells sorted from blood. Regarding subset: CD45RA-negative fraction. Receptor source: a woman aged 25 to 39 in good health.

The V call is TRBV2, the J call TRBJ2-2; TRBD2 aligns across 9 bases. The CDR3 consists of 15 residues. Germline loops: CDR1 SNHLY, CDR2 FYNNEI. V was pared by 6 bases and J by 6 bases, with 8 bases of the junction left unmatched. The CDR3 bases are TGTGCCAGCAGACCAGATGGCGGGAGGGCCGGGGAGCTGTTTTTT. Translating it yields CASRPDGGRAGELFF.

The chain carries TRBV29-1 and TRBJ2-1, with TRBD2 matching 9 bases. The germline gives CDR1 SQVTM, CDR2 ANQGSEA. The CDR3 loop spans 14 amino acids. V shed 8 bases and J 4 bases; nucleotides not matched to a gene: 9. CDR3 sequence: CSFTGTSFYNEQFF. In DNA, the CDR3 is TGCAGCTTTACCGGGACTAGCTTTTACAATGAGCAGTTCTTC.

The CDR3 region has the DNA TGTGCCAGCAGCCCGAAGACTAGCGGGCGAGCCTACGAGCAGTACTTC. It translates to CASSPKTSGRAYEQYF. V is TRBV7-2 and J is TRBJ2-7; 10 bases agree with TRBD2. The junction had 9 bases not matched to a gene; V was cut back by 5 bases and J by 2 bases. This CDR3 region has 16 residues. Per the germline V gene, CDR1 is SGHTA and CDR2 is FQGNSA.